The next 26 T cell receptor beta chains were all read from a single sample in a study of blood T cell dynamics during melanoma immunotherapy. The sample's time point: week 3, after first cycle of checkpoint inhibitor. Produced via immunoSEQ multiplex PCR; TCRdb's table is partial and in-frame only. The sample records roughly 12,000 clones, around 82% being singletons. The specimen was blood, collected from a patient treated with checkpoint blockade. These receptor sequences come from a human donor with melanoma.

The chain joins TRBV29-1 to TRBJ1-5; no clear D gene. This CDR3 spans 12 amino acids. Germline V lookup: CDR1 SQVTM, CDR2 ANQGSEA. The V gene lost 5 bases and the J gene lost 2 bases, with 7 bases spanning the gap. The CDR3 DNA is TGCAGCGTTTCCCTTGGCAATCAGCCCCAGCATTTT. Translated, it gives CSVSLGNQPQHF. Variable domain in full (rest from reference TRBV29-1 and TRBJ1-5): SAVISQKPSRDICQRGTSLTIQCQVDSQVTMMFWYRQQPGQSLTLIATANQGSEATYESGFVIDKFPISRPNLTFSTLTVSNMSPEDSSIYLCSVSLGNQPQHFGDGTRLSIL.

The chain links TRBV6-5 to TRBJ1-5; 7 nucleotides align to TRBD1. Per germline, CDR1 MNHEY and CDR2 SVGAGI. J was trimmed by 2 bases and V by 4 bases; bases with no gene match: 5. This CDR3 region has 15 residues. Here the CDR3 DNA reads TGTGCCAGCAGTTCGACAGGGCGTCGCAATCAGCCCCAGCATTTT. Translating it yields CASSSTGRRNQPQHF.

The CDR3 DNA sequence: TGTGCCAGCAGCCCGCCGGGGGGACACTCCTACAATGAGCAGTTCTTC. Translating it yields CASSPPGGHSYNEQFF. The chain couples TRBV9 to TRBJ2-1; weak D call: TRBD2 (7 bases). Germline CDR1 reads SGDLS; CDR2 reads YYNGEE. The CDR3 spans 16 residues. V lost 4 bases, J lost 0 bases, and 14 bases lay in between.

The chain has TRBV28 and TRBJ1-1; TRBD1 might be the D (6 bases). CDR1 is MDHEN and CDR2 is SYDVKM in the germline V gene. The CDR3 contains 15 residues. Trimming took 3 bases from V and 4 from J, leaving 15 bases between them. The CDR3 DNA is TGTGCCAGCAGTTTTCCCCTAGGGGGAGGCACTGAAGCTTTCTTT. Its protein is CASSFPLGGGTEAFF.

Notes on this clone: Germline is not matched at one junction end, which may reflect a read error. V usage is TRBV11-3 and J usage is TRBJ2-2, with D maybe TRBD1 (5 bases). This CDR3 is 15 amino acids long. CDR1 SGHNT and CDR2 YENEEA come from the germline V gene. This CDR3 is CASSLGAAHTGELFF. As DNA, the CDR3 is TGTGCCAGCAGTTTAGGGGCCGCGCACACCGGGGAGCTGTTTTTT.

This sequence joins TRBV6-5 and TRBJ2-1; the D call may be TRBD1 or TRBD2 (5 bases each). This CDR3 contains 15 residues. Deletions cut 6 bases from V and 5 bases from J, with 17 bases between. Germline V gives CDR1 MNHEY, CDR2 SVGAGI. The CDR3 sequence is CASRLAGTGDNEQFF. Here the CDR3 DNA reads TGTGCCAGCAGGTTAGCCGGGACGGGTGACAATGAGCAGTTCTTC.

In this sample, this clone turned up a few times. The chain links TRBV7-9 to TRBJ2-3, with D maybe TRBD2 (5 bases). Germline values: CDR1 SEHNR, CDR2 FQNEAQ (reference sequence). The CDR3 loop spans 14 amino acids. V lost 6 bases and J lost 5, with 15 bases in between. The CDR3 nucleotides read TGTGCCAGCAGTTTTCGTGCGGGTGGAGATACGCAGTATTTT. It is translated as CASSFRAGGDTQYF.

J is TRBJ2-2 and V is TRBV7-9; D is unclear. The germline gives CDR1 SEHNR, CDR2 FQNEAQ (reference sequence). Deletions cut 1 base from V and 0 bases from J, with 12 bases between. This CDR3 has 17 amino acids. CDR3 sequence reads: CASSLELRQANTGELFF. CDR3 DNA sequence: TGTGCCAGCAGCTTAGAACTGAGGCAGGCGAACACCGGGGAGCTGTTTTTT.

The chain links TRBV5-6 to TRBJ2-1; TRBD2 is a possible D gene (6 bases). Germline assignment: CDR1 SGHDT and CDR2 YYEEEE. The V gene lost 2 bases and the J gene lost 8 bases, with 17 bases spanning the gap. The CDR3 is 15 amino acids. CDR3 loop: CASSFRLVTRHEQFF. Here the CDR3 DNA reads TGTGCCAGCAGCTTTAGACTAGTAACGCGGCATGAGCAGTTCTTC.

The rearrangement joins TRBV2 to TRBJ2-3, with TRBD1 matching 8 bases. Trimming removed 2 bases from V and 7 bases from J; junction bases left unmatched: 8. Germline assignment: CDR1 SNHLY and CDR2 FYNNEI. There are 15 residues in the CDR3. The CDR3 here is CASSENRGMTNTQYF. The CDR3 DNA is TGTGCCAGCAGTGAAAACAGGGGGATGACAAATACGCAGTATTTT. Looking up the rest from reference TRBV2 and TRBJ2-3 gives the full variable domain: EPEVTQTPSHQVTQMGQEVILRCVPISNHLYFYWYRQILGQKVEFLVSFYNNEISEKSEIFDDQFSVERPDGSNFTLKIRSTKLEDSAMYFCASSENRGMTNTQYFGPGTRLTVL.

The rearrangement joins TRBV6-1 to TRBJ2-3; no definite D call. Germline CDR1 MNHNS, CDR2 SASEGT. The length of the CDR3 is 15 residues. V lost 4 bases to trimming and J lost 2 bases, with 13 bases between them. The CDR3 sequence is CASSVEETYTDTQYF. The CDR3 DNA is TGTGCCAGCAGTGTAGAGGAGACCTACACAGATACGCAGTATTTT.

The chain is built from TRBV28 and TRBJ1-6, with D unresolved. The CDR3 is 15 residues long. CDR1 and CDR2 (germline): MDHEN, SYDVKM. Trimming left V 6 bases short and J 10 bases short, with 19 bases between. The CDR3 loop reads CASSPNWGLVSPLHF. The CDR3 DNA reads TGTGCCAGCAGCCCCAACTGGGGTTTGGTCTCACCCCTCCACTTT.

The chain joins TRBV27 to TRBJ2-4; no firm D call. Trimming removed 3 bases at V and 11 bases at J, with 8 bases between. Germline CDR1 is MNHEY and CDR2 is SMNVEV (reference sequence). The CDR3 sequence is 11 residues long. In nucleotides, the CDR3 is TGTGCCAGCAGTTTGGCAACGGTTCAGTACTTC. Amino acid sequence: CASSLATVQYF.

A few counts support this clone. This rearrangement joins TRBV27 to TRBJ1-6; 8 bases align to TRBD1. The ends lost 8 bases at V and 8 bases at J; junction bases unmatched: 5. CDR3 length: 13 residues. Germline V CDR1 and CDR2: MNHEY, SMNVEV (reference sequence). CDR3 nucleotide sequence: TGTGCCAGCGCGGACAGGGAATATTCACCCCTCCACTTT. It is translated as CASADREYSPLHF.

The rearrangement joins TRBV4-2 to TRBJ1-2; D is possibly TRBD1 (6 bases). With 4 bases removed from V and 8 bases from J, the gap between germline ends came to 14 bases. The CDR3 extends over 13 amino acids. From germline, CDR1 is LGHNA and CDR2 YNFKEQ. The CDR3 DNA reads as TGTGCCAGCAGCCCCGACAGGTCCCTCGGCTACACCTTC. The encoded protein is CASSPDRSLGYTF.

V usage is TRBV29-1 and J usage is TRBJ2-7; D could derive from TRBD1 or TRBD2 (6 bases each). Trimming shortened V by 6 bases and J by 1 base, and 13 bases separated the two germline ends. This CDR3 contains 13 residues. Germline CDR1 reads SQVTM; CDR2 reads ANQGSEA. The CDR3 bases are TGCAGCGTAGAGGGGGGCGGGTCCTACGAGCAGTACTTC. Its translation: CSVEGGGSYEQYF.

This chain connects TRBV15 to TRBJ1-1; no definite D call. In germline, CDR1 is LNHNV, CDR2 YYDKDF (reference sequence). The CDR3 loop spans 18 amino acids. Deletions cut 0 bases from V and 5 bases from J, with 22 bases between. The CDR3 DNA reads as TGTGCCACCAGCAGAGATGCTCTTTTAGTTCGTACGAAGACTGAAGCTTTCTTT. It translates to CATSRDALLVRTKTEAFF.

The rearrangement links TRBV9 to TRBJ2-7; TRBD2 is a possible D gene (5 bases). CDR3 length: 14 residues. Trimming pared 0 bases from V and 2 bases from J, leaving 9 bases between. Germline-derived CDR1 and CDR2 are SGDLS and YYNGEE. Written as DNA, the CDR3 is TGTGCCAGCAGCGTAGGTCGGGGTACCTACGAGCAGTACTTC. It translates to CASSVGRGTYEQYF.

The sample holds one count of this clone. The CDR3 loop is CATSRKGETQYF. In DNA form, the CDR3 reads TGTGCCACCAGCAGGAAGGGAGAGACCCAGTACTTC. This chain links TRBV15 with TRBJ2-5; D remains unclear. CDR3 size: 12 residues. V was trimmed by 3 bases and J by 4 bases, leaving 6 bases between them. Per germline, CDR1 LNHNV and CDR2 YYDKDF (reference sequence).

This CDR3 reads CASSRGPQETQYF. The CDR3 region has the DNA TGCGCCAGCAGCAGGGGGCCCCAAGAGACCCAGTACTTC. The chain carries TRBV5-1 and TRBJ2-5; 7 positions agree with TRBD1. Trimming cost V 4 bases and J 1 base; bases outside gene matches: 1. The CDR3 extends over 13 amino acids. The V gene's germline CDR1 is SGHRS and CDR2 YFSETQ.

A few counts support this clone. The chain links TRBV19 to TRBJ2-2; no clear D gene. CDR3 length: 15 amino acids. The V end lost 7 bases, the J end lost 0 bases, and 12 bases lay between the germline ends. Germline CDR1 reads LNHDA; CDR2 reads SQIVND (reference sequence). CDR3 coding DNA: TGTGCCAGTACCCCAGACGGCGCGAACACCGGGGAGCTGTTTTTT. It encodes CASTPDGANTGELFF. The full variable domain, its missing parts supplied by reference TRBV19 and TRBJ2-2, is DGGITQSPKYLFRKEGQNVTLSCEQNLNHDAMYWYRQDPGQGLRLIYYSQIVNDFQKGDIAEGYSVSREKKESFPLTVTSAQKNPTAFYLCASTPDGANTGELFFGEGSRLTVL.

This sequence joins TRBV7-2 and TRBJ1-3, with D possibly matching TRBD1 (6 bases). The CDR3 contains 16 residues. Per the germline V gene, CDR1 is SGHTA and CDR2 is FQGNSA. Trimming removed 5 bases at V and 0 bases at J, with 14 bases between. Here the CDR3 DNA reads TGTGCCAGCAGCCGAAGCGCGGGGGCCTCTGGAAACACCATATATTTT. Encoded protein: CASSRSAGASGNTIYF.

J is TRBJ2-7 and V is TRBV9; 9 bases are shared with TRBD1. J gave up 3 bases and V 3 bases, and 7 bases lay outside the gene matches. The CDR3 loop spans 15 amino acids. Germline CDR1 reads SGDLS; CDR2 reads YYNGEE. The CDR3 DNA is TGTGCCAGCAGCGCTCGAGGACAGGGGAACTACGAGCAGTACTTC. Its protein product is CASSARGQGNYEQYF.

The chain's CDR3 is CASSISDSNQPQHF. CDR3 in DNA: TGTGCCAGTAGTATCTCGGATAGCAATCAGCCCCAGCATTTT. The rearrangement joins TRBV19 to TRBJ1-5, with D hard to call. The V gene lost 3 bases and the J gene lost 0 bases, with 6 bases spanning the gap. CDR3 length: 14 amino acids. Looked up from germline, CDR1 is LNHDA and CDR2 is SQIVND (reference sequence). Complete variable domain (other parts from reference TRBV19 and TRBJ1-5): DGGITQSPKYLFRKEGQNVTLSCEQNLNHDAMYWYRQDPGQGLRLIYYSQIVNDFQKGDIAEGYSVSREKKESFPLTVTSAQKNPTAFYLCASSISDSNQPQHFGDGTRLSIL.

The chain carries TRBV2 and TRBJ2-3, with 9 bases identical to TRBD2. With V trimmed by 6 bases and J by 3 bases, 10 bases remained unmatched. There are 16 residues in the CDR3. Germline assignment: CDR1 SNHLY and CDR2 FYNNEI. CDR3 nucleotide sequence: TGTGCCAGCAGGCCTCTCCGCGGGGGGGGGACAGATACGCAGTATTTT. Translated: CASRPLRGGGTDTQYF.

This clone was detected only once. The chain is built from TRBV4-2 and TRBJ1-2, with D perhaps matching TRBD1 (5 bases). The CDR3 is 16 residues long. Germline-derived CDR1 and CDR2 are LGHNA and YNFKEQ. Between the trimmed V and J ends, which lost 4 bases and 8 bases, there was a span of 23 bases. The CDR3 reads CASSPLFRGIKGGYTF. CDR3 DNA sequence: TGTGCCAGCAGCCCCCTCTTCCGGGGCATCAAGGGAGGCTACACCTTC.